These 30 T cell receptor beta chains originate from one sample sequenced in a study of control samples from healthy donors and cancer patients. Generated by immunoSEQ multiplex PCR, the TCRdb table keeps only in-frame clones and is missing some. The table records roughly 160,000 clones, around 88% of them present only once. Sequencing input: blood. All receptors come from a woman aged 30 to 39 in good health.

CDR3 DNA sequence: TGTGCCAGTAGTACTGGGGGCTCTGGGGCCAACGTCCTGACTTTC. Translation gives CASSTGGSGANVLTF. V is TRBV19 and J is TRBJ2-6; D possibly uses TRBD1 or TRBD2 (5 bases each). This CDR3 is 15 amino acids long. Trimming cost V 4 bases and J 0 bases, with 7 bases left between them. Germline lookup yields CDR1 LNHDA and CDR2 SQIVND (reference sequence).

The chain uses TRBV19 and TRBJ1-2; 9 bases map to TRBD1. Looked up from germline, CDR1 is LNHDA and CDR2 is SQIVND (reference sequence). The CDR3 is made up of 14 amino acids. With V trimmed by 6 bases and J by 3 bases, 5 bases remained unmatched. CDR3 sequence (DNA): TGTGCCAGTAGGGGCGGACAGGGGTACTATGGCTACACCTTC. Its protein is CASRGGQGYYGYTF.

The chain has TRBV4-1 and TRBJ1-5; 7 bases map to TRBD1. Germline V gives CDR1 MGHRA, CDR2 YSYEKL. The V gene end was trimmed by 5 bases and the J gene end by 10 bases; junction bases not matched to a gene: 8. This CDR3 has 13 amino acids. CDR3 loop: CASSDRAHEPQHF. In nucleotides, the CDR3 is TGCGCCAGCAGCGACAGGGCCCATGAACCCCAGCATTTT.

The rearrangement links TRBV2 to TRBJ1-2, with D uncertain. Trimming stripped 1 base from V and 2 bases from J, with 8 bases between. The germline V gene has CDR1 SNHLY and CDR2 FYNNEI. CDR3 length: 14 amino acids. CDR3 sequence: CASSEGVGNYGYTF. The CDR3 DNA reads as TGTGCCAGCAGTGAAGGAGTAGGGAACTATGGCTACACCTTC.

This clone came up once. V is TRBV4-2 and J is TRBJ2-1; TRBD2 aligns across 8 bases. The CDR3 extends over 15 amino acids. V dropped 0 bases and J dropped 9; count of bases not matched to a gene: 7. Germline V CDR1 and CDR2: LGHNA, YNFKEQ. CDR3 amino acids: CASSQDRGGYREQFF. Here the CDR3 DNA reads TGTGCCAGCAGCCAAGATCGGGGGGGGTATCGTGAGCAGTTCTTC.

This chain connects TRBV6-5 to TRBJ2-1; 8 nucleotides agree with TRBD2. CDR3 length: 15 amino acids. J was trimmed by 1 base and V by 6 bases; bases with no gene match: 5. The germline V gene encodes CDR1 MNHEY and CDR2 SVGAGI. Here the CDR3 reads CASSISGESYNEQFF. The CDR3 nucleotides are TGTGCCAGCAGCATTAGCGGGGAGTCCTACAATGAGCAGTTCTTC.

This chain connects TRBV6-5 to TRBJ2-5, with 7 bases aligning to TRBD2. The CDR3 runs 14 residues. V trimming: 1 base; J trimming: 5 bases; junction bases outside the gene matches: 4. CDR1 and CDR2 from the germline V gene are MNHEY and SVGAGI. The CDR3 DNA follows: TGTGCCAGCAGTTACTACACCGGGGGGGAGACCCAGTACTTC. This sequence encodes CASSYYTGGETQYF.

This chain connects TRBV7-2 to TRBJ2-2; D not certain. The CDR3 has 13 residues. Trimming took 1 base from V and 7 from J, leaving 7 bases between them. Per germline, CDR1 SGHTA and CDR2 FQGNSA. CDR3 sequence: CASSLESGGELFF. CDR3 coding DNA: TGTGCCAGCAGCTTAGAGAGTGGCGGGGAGCTGTTTTTT.

Only a few counts were recorded for this clone. Other DNA sequences in this sample translate to the same CDR3. This chain connects TRBV4-1 to TRBJ2-7; possible D gene TRBD2, 5 bases. This CDR3 is built from 14 residues. V was clipped by 0 bases and J by 3 bases, with 9 bases between them. Germline-derived CDR1 and CDR2 are MGHRA and YSYEKL. CDR3 residues: CASSQDPGGYEQYV. CDR3 DNA sequence: TGCGCCAGCAGCCAAGATCCCGGAGGCTACGAGCAGTACGTC.

V is TRBV5-1 and J is TRBJ2-7, with D possibly TRBD2 on 6 matching bases. Trimming removed 5 bases at V and 6 bases at J, with 15 bases between. Germline CDR1 is SGHRS and CDR2 is YFSETQ. The CDR3 has 13 residues. In nucleotides, the CDR3 is TGCGCCAGCAGTCCCCGGGAGAGCGGCGAGCAGTACTTC. This codes for CASSPRESGEQYF.

The rearrangement links TRBV6-1 to TRBJ1-1; perhaps TRBD1 as D (6 bases). Trimming cost V 3 bases and J 4 bases, with 15 bases left between them. CDR1 is MNHNS and CDR2 is SASEGT in the germline V gene. This CDR3 spans 15 amino acids. The CDR3 loop is CASSDDSGGGTEAFF. CDR3 sequence (DNA): TGTGCCAGCAGTGACGACAGCGGAGGGGGCACTGAAGCTTTCTTT.

The count of this clone is one. One junction end disagrees with the germline gene, perhaps due to a read error. V is TRBV7-7 and J is TRBJ1-2; D is ambiguous. The germline V gene encodes CDR1 SSHAT and CDR2 FNYEAQ (reference sequence). CDR3 length: 20 residues. CDR3: CASSLGAPGPTKRLGNGYTF. The CDR3 region has the DNA TGTGCTAGCAGCTTAGGTGCGCCCGGTCCGACGAAAAGGTTAGGAAATGGCTACACCTTC. The full variable domain, with the rest looked up from reference TRBV7-7 and TRBJ1-2, is GAGVSQSPRYKVTKRGQDVTLRCDPISSHATLYWYQQALGQGPEFLTYFNYEAQPDKSGLPSDRFSAERPEGSISTLTIQRTEQRDSAMYRCASSLGAPGPTKRLGNGYTFGSGTRLTVV.

The chain joins TRBV5-1 to TRBJ2-1; 16 positions match TRBD2. CDR1 is SGHRS and CDR2 is YFSETQ in the germline V gene. V trimming: 4 bases; J trimming: 3 bases; junction bases outside the gene matches: 13. The CDR3 runs to 20 residues. Written as DNA, the CDR3 is TGCGCCAGCAGCATGATGGGACTAGCGGGGGGGCCGGCCCTCTACAATGAGCAGTTCTTC. This codes for CASSMMGLAGGPALYNEQFF.

This clone occurred once. The genes are TRBV9 and TRBJ2-1, with 12 positions matching TRBD2. The trim removed 4 bases at V and 3 bases at J, leaving 8 bases unmatched. The CDR3 is 17 amino acids. CDR1 is SGDLS and CDR2 is YYNGEE in the germline V gene. As DNA, the CDR3 is TGTGCCAGCAGCCCCCGGACTAGCGGGGACCTCTACAATGAGCAGTTCTTC. Translation gives CASSPRTSGDLYNEQFF.

Written as DNA, the CDR3 is TGTGCCAGCAGTGAAGACGTCCATATTGGCAATCAGCCCCAGCATTTT. Translation: CASSEDVHIGNQPQHF. The V call is TRBV2, the J call TRBJ1-5; D uncertain. Germline V lookup: CDR1 SNHLY, CDR2 FYNNEI. The CDR3 has 16 amino acids. V was cut by 1 base and J by 2 bases, with 12 bases left in between.

This sequence joins TRBV6-6 and TRBJ1-4; 7 bases line up with TRBD1. V shed 6 bases, J shed 5 bases, and the junction held 9 bases outside the gene matches. The CDR3 contains 15 residues. Germline V gene sequence: CDR1 MNHNY, CDR2 SVGAGI (reference sequence). The CDR3 region is CASRGATGQNEKLFF. CDR3 coding DNA: TGTGCCAGCAGGGGAGCGACAGGGCAAAATGAAAAACTGTTTTTT.

The chain uses TRBV3-1 (or the pseudogene TRBV3-2) and TRBJ2-5; a possible D gene is TRBD2 (5 bases). The ends were cut back, 6 bases at V and 7 bases at J, with 15 bases in the middle. CDR1 is LGHDT, CDR2 YNNKEL, per germline (reference sequence). The CDR3 is made up of 13 amino acids. The CDR3 nucleotides read TGTGCCAGCAGACGCCCCGGGGTAGGGACCCAGTACTTC. As protein: CASRRPGVGTQYF.

The chain recombines TRBV29-1 with TRBJ2-7; a possible D gene is TRBD2 (5 bases). With 4 bases removed from V and 7 bases from J, the gap between germline ends came to 20 bases. The CDR3 is 14 residues long. Germline V gives CDR1 SQVTM, CDR2 ANQGSEA. In nucleotides, the CDR3 is TGCAGCGTTGGCGCGGACTTGATCCGTGGGGAGCAGTACTTC. It is translated as CSVGADLIRGEQYF.

The gene calls are TRBV6-1 and TRBJ2-3; no reliable D call. Per the germline V gene, CDR1 is MNHNS and CDR2 is SASEGT. This CDR3 region has 16 residues. Trimming pared 3 bases from V and 0 bases from J, leaving 13 bases between. CDR3 DNA: TGTGCCAGCAGTGACAGACTGTTGACTAGCACAGATACGCAGTATTTT. Residues: CASSDRLLTSTDTQYF.

V and J are TRBV19 and TRBJ1-2; D gene uncertain. Per germline, CDR1 LNHDA and CDR2 SQIVND (reference sequence). This CDR3 is built from 18 residues. Trimming shortened V by 1 base and J by 4 bases, and 22 bases separated the two germline ends. The CDR3 DNA is TGTGCCAGTAGTATAGCCCCGCCGGGGTGGCATGATGGCTATGGCTACACCTTC. Protein product: CASSIAPPGWHDGYGYTF.

The chain couples TRBV19 to TRBJ2-1, with 7 nucleotides matching TRBD1. Per germline, CDR1 LNHDA and CDR2 SQIVND (reference sequence). The CDR3 is 17 residues long. Unmatched junction bases numbered 18, after V lost 5 bases and J lost 8 bases. The CDR3 spells CASSPRSGGSIVDEQFF. The CDR3 nucleotides are TGTGCCAGTAGTCCCCGTTCAGGGGGTAGTATTGTCGATGAGCAGTTCTTC.

This chain joins TRBV3-1 (or the pseudogene TRBV3-2) and TRBJ2-7; 12 bases fit TRBD2. V was pared by 7 bases and J by 4 bases, with 8 bases of the junction left unmatched. The CDR3 is 15 residues long. The germline V gene encodes CDR1 LGHDT and CDR2 YNNKEL (reference sequence). CDR3 coding DNA: TGTGCCAGCAACGAGGGTGGACTAGCGGGATACGAGCAGTACTTC. Residues: CASNEGGLAGYEQYF.

V gene TRBV2 combines with J gene TRBJ2-2; D not certain. The V end lost 6 bases, the J end lost 1 base, and 24 bases lay between the germline ends. Germline CDR1 is SNHLY and CDR2 is FYNNEI. The CDR3 runs to 19 residues. The DNA for the CDR3 is TGTGCCAGCAGAATATACTCCACTAAACTACAAAGGAACACCGGGGAGCTGTTTTTT. It is translated as CASRIYSTKLQRNTGELFF.

This sequence joins TRBV4-1 and TRBJ1-1, with 8 bases identical to TRBD1. Germline trimming cut 5 bases from V and 3 bases from J; bases unmatched to any gene: 5. The CDR3 covers 14 residues. Germline lookup yields CDR1 MGHRA and CDR2 YSYEKL. The CDR3 coding sequence is TGCGCCAGCAGCGAGTTACAGGGGGACACTGAAGCTTTCTTT. Translated, it gives CASSELQGDTEAFF.

The rearrangement joins TRBV7-2 to TRBJ2-3, with a weak D call TRBD2 (6 bases). Trimming removed 5 bases at V and 6 bases at J, with 9 bases between. The CDR3 extends over 12 amino acids. Germline values: CDR1 SGHTA, CDR2 FQGNSA. DNA of the CDR3: TGTGCCAGCAGCCCGACTAGGGATACGCAGTATTTT. Protein product: CASSPTRDTQYF.

The rearrangement links TRBV7-2 to TRBJ2-1; 7 bases line up with TRBD2. This CDR3 spans 15 amino acids. Trimming removed 4 bases from V and 2 bases from J; junction bases left unmatched: 5. CDR1 and CDR2 (germline): SGHTA, FQGNSA. The DNA of the CDR3 is TGTGCCAGCAGCTCCGTAGCGGGTGCCTACAATGAGCAGTTCTTC. This translates into CASSSVAGAYNEQFF. The whole variable domain, remainder taken from reference TRBV7-2 and TRBJ2-1, is GAGVSQSPSNKVTEKGKDVELRCDPISGHTALYWYRQSLGQGLEFLIYFQGNSAPDKSGLPSDRFSAERTGGSVSTLTIQRTQQEDSAVYLCASSSVAGAYNEQFFGPGTRLTVL.

The gene calls are TRBV2 and TRBJ2-5; 8 bases are a match to TRBD2. Germline trimming cut 8 bases from V and 5 bases from J; bases unmatched to any gene: 22. This CDR3 is 18 amino acids long. Germline V gives CDR1 SNHLY, CDR2 FYNNEI. CDR3 protein: CASGEGKRMTSVAETQYF. CDR3 coding DNA: TGTGCCAGCGGGGAGGGGAAGAGAATGACTAGCGTTGCTGAGACCCAGTACTTC.

The chain carries TRBV5-1 and TRBJ1-1; 8 bases match TRBD1. Trimming removed 4 bases from V and 1 base from J; junction bases left unmatched: 6. The CDR3 is 15 amino acids. Germline V gene lookup returns CDR1 SGHRS and CDR2 YFSETQ. CDR3 coding DNA: TGCGCCAGCAGCATTAACAGGGGGAGGAACACTGAAGCTTTCTTT. It is translated as CASSINRGRNTEAFF.

The chain uses TRBV19 and TRBJ2-3; a possible D gene is TRBD2 (5 bases). The V end was cut by 3 bases, the J end by 8 bases, with 12 bases between. The CDR3 runs to 13 residues. Germline V gene lookup returns CDR1 LNHDA and CDR2 SQIVND (reference sequence). The CDR3 nucleotides read TGTGCCAGTAGTATGAGGGAGCTGAGTACGCAGTATTTT. As protein: CASSMRELSTQYF.

This clone is a singleton in its sample. The CDR3 DNA sequence: TGTGCCAGCAGCTTCGGGGAGTCAAATGAGCAGTTCTTC. Its translation: CASSFGESNEQFF. The rearrangement joins TRBV7-2 to TRBJ2-1, with D tentatively TRBD2 (5 bases). The CDR3 extends over 13 amino acids. Trimming took off 3 bases at V and 7 bases at J, with 10 bases between the two ends. Germline values: CDR1 SGHTA, CDR2 FQGNSA.